The 23 T cell receptor beta chains listed next were all sequenced from one sample in a study of OX40 agonist ivuxolimab in advanced cancers. Assay used: immunoSEQ multiplex PCR; TCRdb lists only in-frame clones, some missing. The data hold some 95,000 clones, with 90% to 95% observed a single time. The sequencing here drew on CD4+ or CD8+ T cells sorted from blood, taken in a trial of the OX40 agonist ivuxolimab. Receptors originate from an adult with an advanced solid tumor such as melanoma, head and neck, liver or kidney cancer.

A single count supports this clone. The V call is TRBV5-1, the J call TRBJ2-7; 7 bases agree with TRBD2. The CDR3 is made up of 15 amino acids. Germline loops: CDR1 SGHRS, CDR2 YFSETQ. The trim removed 5 bases at V and 4 bases at J, leaving 12 bases unmatched. This chain's CDR3 is CASSPSGGWEYEQYF. The CDR3 nucleotides are TGCGCCAGCAGTCCGTCGGGGGGATGGGAATACGAGCAGTACTTC.

Turning to this clone: An end of the junction does not agree with germline; a read error may underlie this. The CDR3, as DNA: TGTGCTAGCAGCCTATCCACCGGGGAAAAACTGTTTTTT. Amino acids: CASSLSTGEKLFF. V is TRBV7-7 and J is TRBJ1-4; D gene uncertain. Germline loops: CDR1 SSHAT, CDR2 FNYEAQ (reference sequence). The CDR3 spans 13 residues.

The chain employs TRBV10-1 and TRBJ1-1; D call uncertain. The V and J ends lost 6 bases and 0 bases respectively, with 8 bases between them. Germline V gene lookup returns CDR1 WNHNN and CDR2 SYGVQD (reference sequence). This CDR3 region has 13 residues. CDR3 sequence (DNA): TGCGCCAGCAGGGCCCAGGTGAACACTGAAGCTTTCTTT. Translating gives CASRAQVNTEAFF.

The chain uses TRBV10-2 and TRBJ1-1, with unresolved D. This CDR3 comprises 14 residues. Trimming left V 1 base short and J 5 bases short, with 11 bases between. Per the germline V gene, CDR1 is WSHSY and CDR2 is SAAADI. The CDR3 region has the DNA TGCGCCAGCAGTGAGTACAGCGGAACTACTGAAGCTTTCTTT. It yields the protein CASSEYSGTTEAFF.

This clone was observed a single time. The chain carries TRBV7-3 and TRBJ2-3; a possible D gene is TRBD2 (5 bases). The CDR3 sequence is 14 residues long. The germline gives CDR1 SGHTA, CDR2 FQGTGA. Deletions cut 4 bases from V and 0 bases from J, with 8 bases between. In DNA, the CDR3 is TGTGCCAGCAGCTCGGGGTTTAGCACAGATACGCAGTATTTT. This codes for CASSSGFSTDTQYF.

In this sample, this clone turned up once. The J gene is TRBJ2-2, the V gene TRBV7-9; D is uncertain. The CDR3 is 15 amino acids. V was trimmed by 1 base and J by 1 base, leaving 7 bases between them. Germline CDR1 reads SEHNR; CDR2 reads FQNEAQ (reference sequence). CDR3 coding DNA: TGTGCCAGCAGCTTAGTGGGCCGGAACACCGGGGAGCTGTTTTTT. Translation gives CASSLVGRNTGELFF.

The CDR3 bases are TGTGCCAGCAGTTACACTAGCGGGGCCTCGGGAGAGACCCAGTACTTC. The encoded protein is CASSYTSGASGETQYF. The chain has TRBV6-5 and TRBJ2-5; 10 bases fit TRBD2. The CDR3 contains 16 residues. In germline, CDR1 is MNHEY, CDR2 SVGAGI. Trimming removed 2 bases from V and 4 bases from J; junction bases left unmatched: 7.

V usage is TRBV7-3 and J usage is TRBJ1-1; 7 bases map to TRBD1. The CDR3 has 16 residues. Germline-derived CDR1 and CDR2 are SGHTA and FQGTGA. V was clipped by 5 bases and J by 5 bases; unmatched bases: 14. The DNA of the CDR3 is TGTGCCAGCAGCCAGGGCGCAGGGGGTCCTCAGACTGAAGCTTTCTTT. This gives the protein CASSQGAGGPQTEAFF.

This chain joins TRBV19 and TRBJ1-1; no reliable D call. CDR3 length: 14 amino acids. With 3 bases removed from V and 0 bases from J, the gap between germline ends came to 8 bases. CDR1 is LNHDA and CDR2 is SQIVND in the germline V gene (reference sequence). Here the CDR3 DNA reads TGTGCCAGTAGTATTCAGCAGATGAACACTGAAGCTTTCTTT. Translating it yields CASSIQQMNTEAFF.

The V and J genes are TRBV7-8 and TRBJ2-5; 7 bases fit TRBD2. The CDR3 loop spans 14 amino acids. Per germline, CDR1 SGHVS and CDR2 FQNEAQ. Unmatched junction bases numbered 8, after V lost 5 bases and J lost 5 bases. CDR3 sequence reads: CASSQGWEGETQYF. The CDR3 DNA follows: TGTGCCAGCAGCCAAGGGTGGGAGGGGGAGACCCAGTACTTC.

This chain links TRBV10-3 with TRBJ2-5, with TRBD2 matching 10 bases. CDR3 size: 14 residues. The V segment lost 7 bases and the J segment 1 base; nucleotides outside the gene matches: 3. Germline V lookup: CDR1 ENHRY, CDR2 SYGVKD. The CDR3 DNA reads as TGTGCCATCAAAGCGGGAGGGGCCCAAGAGACCCAGTACTTC. This gives the protein CAIKAGGAQETQYF.

The chain uses TRBV29-1 and TRBJ2-3; TRBD1 agrees at 10 bases. The germline gives CDR1 SQVTM, CDR2 ANQGSEA. Trimming took 4 bases from V and 8 from J; bases not matched to a gene: 6. The CDR3 sequence is 13 residues long. Written as DNA, the CDR3 is TGCAGCGTTGGGACAGGGGGACGGGGTACGCAGTATTTT. Protein: CSVGTGGRGTQYF.

V and J are TRBV11-3 and TRBJ2-1; 9 nucleotides agree with TRBD2. The length of the CDR3 is 16 residues. Germline V lookup: CDR1 SGHNT, CDR2 YENEEA. Unmatched junction bases numbered 10, after V lost 6 bases and J lost 4 bases. CDR3 loop: CASSTTGTSSYNEQFF. CDR3 bases: TGTGCCAGCAGTACAACCGGGACTAGCTCATACAATGAGCAGTTCTTC.

The chain is built from TRBV6-5 and TRBJ2-5; a weak D match, TRBD1 (5 bases). Trimming pared 2 bases from V and 2 bases from J, leaving 9 bases between. CDR1 and CDR2 (germline): MNHEY, SVGAGI. This CDR3 is built from 14 residues. The CDR3 region is CASSYNRMQETQYF. The CDR3 nucleotides are TGTGCCAGCAGTTACAACAGGATGCAAGAGACCCAGTACTTC.

The chain has TRBV19 and TRBJ2-2, with 8 positions matching TRBD2. Germline V gene sequence: CDR1 LNHDA, CDR2 SQIVND (reference sequence). CDR3 length: 15 residues. Losses at the gene ends were 0 bases for V and 6 bases for J; bases not matched to a gene: 3. CDR3 amino acids: CASSIEGLVSGELFF. CDR3 sequence (DNA): TGTGCCAGTAGTATAGAGGGACTAGTATCCGGGGAGCTGTTTTTT. Together with reference TRBV19 and TRBJ2-2, the CDR3 gives the full variable domain: DGGITQSPKYLFRKEGQNVTLSCEQNLNHDAMYWYRQDPGQGLRLIYYSQIVNDFQKGDIAEGYSVSREKKESFPLTVTSAQKNPTAFYLCASSIEGLVSGELFFGEGSRLTVL.

The gene calls are TRBV6-5 and TRBJ1-2; TRBD1 matches 11 bases. CDR1 is MNHEY, CDR2 SVGAGI, per germline. The trim removed 0 bases at V and 7 bases at J, leaving 4 bases unmatched. The CDR3 spans 15 residues. The CDR3 DNA reads as TGTGCCAGCAGTTACTCGAGTGGGACAGGGGGTGGCTACACCTTC. Its protein product is CASSYSSGTGGGYTF.

J is TRBJ2-3 and V is TRBV19, with TRBD2 identical over 12 bases. The length of the CDR3 is 17 residues. The trim removed 1 base at V and 3 bases at J, leaving 5 bases unmatched. In germline, CDR1 is LNHDA, CDR2 SQIVND (reference sequence). CDR3 amino acids: CASSIVRLAGVTDTQYF. As DNA, the CDR3 is TGTGCCAGTAGTATAGTAAGACTAGCGGGAGTGACAGATACGCAGTATTTT.

V and J are TRBV18 and TRBJ2-1; D is perhaps TRBD2 (6 bases). V was cut by 1 base and J by 6 bases, with 10 bases left in between. The CDR3 is 14 amino acids. Germline CDR1 reads KGHSH; CDR2 reads LQKENI. The CDR3 here is CASSPQTSSNEQFF. In nucleotides, the CDR3 is TGTGCCAGCTCACCACAGACTAGTTCCAATGAGCAGTTCTTC.

For this clone: A read error may account for a junction end that differs from germline. The genes are TRBV5-8 and TRBJ2-1; D unclear. Germline loops: CDR1 SGHTS, CDR2 YDEGEE. The CDR3 has 15 amino acids. The CDR3 DNA follows: TGCGCCAGCAGCCCAACGATGAGCTCCTACAATGAGCAGTTCTTC. It translates to CASSPTMSSYNEQFF. The whole variable domain, remainder taken from reference TRBV5-8 and TRBJ2-1, is EAGVTQSPTHLIKTRGQQATLRCSPISGHTSVYWYQQALGLGLQFLLWYDEGEERNRGNFPPRFSGRQFPNYSSELNVNALELEDSALYLCASSPTMSSYNEQFFGPGTRLTVL.

The chain couples TRBV5-1 to TRBJ2-3, with TRBD2 matching 7 bases. V dropped 0 bases and J dropped 5; count of bases not matched to a gene: 6. The CDR3 extends over 15 amino acids. CDR1 is SGHRS, CDR2 YFSETQ, per germline. CDR3 in DNA: TGCGCCAGCAGCTTGGGACTAGCCCTCGGAGATACGCAGTATTTT. Protein sequence: CASSLGLALGDTQYF.

V gene TRBV9 combines with J gene TRBJ1-2; D not certain. Trimming removed 3 bases from V and 4 bases from J, with 1 base in between. Per germline, CDR1 SGDLS and CDR2 YYNGEE. The CDR3 is made up of 10 amino acids. As DNA, the CDR3 is TGTGCCAGCAGCGGCTATGGCTACACCTTC. Its translation is CASSGYGYTF.

The chain recombines TRBV7-8 with TRBJ1-3; 7 bases match TRBD1. Looked up from germline, CDR1 is SGHVS and CDR2 is FQNEAQ. V was pared by 1 base and J by 4 bases, with 4 bases of the junction left unmatched. The length of the CDR3 is 15 residues. The CDR3 sequence is CASSLERGLGNTIYF. The CDR3 bases are TGTGCCAGCAGCTTAGAAAGGGGGCTAGGAAACACCATATATTTT.

The chain joins TRBV19 to TRBJ2-1; 9 nucleotides agree with TRBD2. Germline V lookup: CDR1 LNHDA, CDR2 SQIVND (reference sequence). With 7 bases clipped from V and 5 bases from J, the junction kept 9 bases outside the gene matches. The CDR3 loop spans 15 amino acids. The DNA for the CDR3 is TGTGCCAGTACCACTACAGCGGGGGGAAACAATGAGCAGTTCTTC. Amino acid sequence: CASTTTAGGNNEQFF.